These 28 T cell receptor beta chains share one sample of origin, sequenced in a study of shared clonotypes between healthy human individuals. TCRdb's copy holds only in-frame clones and misses some; the assay was immunoSEQ multiplex PCR. The sample lists about 2.1 million clones; 93% were seen once. Selected positively for CCR7 and CD45RO-negative, naive CD8 cells excluded terminally differentiated effector memory CD45RA+ cells. Sample: naive CD8+ T cells from PBMCs. The receptors stem from a man younger than 30 in good health. Some clones in this sample may be carry-over from other donors' samples.

With respect to this clone: The same CDR3 can be traced to other DNA sequences in this sample. The V call is TRBV27, the J call TRBJ2-1; a weak D match, TRBD1 (5 bases). The CDR3 extends over 13 amino acids. The V and J ends lost 2 bases and 5 bases respectively, with 7 bases between them. The germline CDR1 and CDR2 sequences are MNHEY and SMNVEV (reference sequence). The CDR3 here is CASSLLGDNEQFF. The DNA of the CDR3 is TGTGCCAGCAGTTTACTAGGGGACAATGAGCAGTTCTTC.

This chain joins TRBV28 and TRBJ1-1, with D tentatively TRBD1 (5 bases). The CDR3 loop spans 18 amino acids. The germline V gene has CDR1 MDHEN and CDR2 SYDVKM. V was shortened by 1 base and J by 5 bases, with 23 bases between the two germline ends. The chain's CDR3 is CASSLLIMGRDGSTEAFF. In DNA form, the CDR3 reads TGTGCCAGCAGTTTATTAATTATGGGCAGGGATGGATCGACTGAAGCTTTCTTT. Full variable domain (rest looked up from reference TRBV28 and TRBJ1-1): DVKVTQSSRYLVKRTGEKVFLECVQDMDHENMFWYRQDPGLGLRLIYFSYDVKMKEKGDIPEGYSVSREKKERFSLILESASTNQTSMYLCASSLLIMGRDGSTEAFFGQGTRLTVV.

V gene TRBV6-1 combines with J gene TRBJ2-7; D may be TRBD1 (5 bases). V was pared by 6 bases and J by 2 bases, with 5 bases between. This CDR3 is built from 11 residues. Germline CDR1 MNHNS, CDR2 SASEGT. This CDR3 reads CASRDTYEQYF. Here the CDR3 DNA reads TGTGCCAGCAGGGACACCTACGAGCAGTACTTC.

As concerns this clone: Other DNA sequences in this specimen translate into the identical CDR3. The V and J genes are TRBV27 and TRBJ2-7, with TRBD1 identical over 9 bases. The germline V gene encodes CDR1 MNHEY and CDR2 SMNVEV (reference sequence). Losses at the gene ends were 4 bases for V and 4 bases for J; bases not matched to a gene: 5. The CDR3 covers 14 residues. For the CDR3, the DNA is TGTGCCAGCAGTTGGGGACAGGGATTGTACGAGCAGTACTTC. Translating it yields CASSWGQGLYEQYF.

In the case of this clone: Other DNA sequences from this sample encode an identical CDR3 as well. The CDR3: CASSLGGTQETQYF. In DNA form, the CDR3 reads TGTGCCAGCAGCTTGGGAGGTACCCAAGAGACCCAGTACTTC. This rearrangement joins TRBV13 to TRBJ2-5; a weak D match, TRBD2 (6 bases). The CDR3 contains 14 residues. Germline V gene lookup returns CDR1 PRHDT and CDR2 FYEKMQ (reference sequence). Between the trimmed V and J ends, which lost 3 bases and 1 base, there was a span of 9 bases.

The chain combines TRBV11-2 with TRBJ2-3; 16 nucleotides match TRBD2. The CDR3 totals 20 residues. Trimming at V came to 0 bases and at J to 4 bases, leaving 10 bases not matched to a gene. Looked up from germline, CDR1 is SGHAT and CDR2 is FQNNGV. The CDR3 loop reads CASSLEGLAGGPGVADTQYF. CDR3 sequence (DNA): TGTGCCAGCAGCTTAGAGGGACTAGCGGGAGGGCCGGGGGTGGCAGATACGCAGTATTTT. The whole variable domain, filled in from reference TRBV11-2 and TRBJ2-3, reads EAGVAQSPRYKIIEKRQSVAFWCNPISGHATLYWYQQILGQGPKLLIQFQNNGVVDDSQLPKDRFSAERLKGVDSTLKIQPAKLEDSAVYLCASSLEGLAGGPGVADTQYFGPGTRLTVL.

The chain couples TRBV6-4 to TRBJ1-1; D is undetermined. From germline, CDR1 is MRHNA and CDR2 SNTAGT. The CDR3 is 12 amino acids. The V end lost 1 base, the J end lost 0 bases, and 0 bases lay between the germline ends. CDR3 region: CASSDLNTEAFF. In DNA form, the CDR3 reads TGTGCCAGCAGTGACTTGAACACTGAAGCTTTCTTT.

The CDR3 sequence is CASSLLQAENTEAFF. The CDR3 DNA is TGTGCCAGCAGCTTACTACAGGCTGAGAACACTGAAGCTTTCTTT. The rearrangement links TRBV7-9 to TRBJ1-1; perhaps TRBD1 as D (5 bases). Trimming removed 2 bases from V and 1 base from J, with 11 bases in between. The length of the CDR3 is 15 residues. Germline CDR1 is SEHNR and CDR2 is FQNEAQ (reference sequence). Together with reference TRBV7-9 and TRBJ1-1, the CDR3 gives the full variable domain: DTGVSQNPRHKITKRGQNVTFRCDPISEHNRLYWYRQTLGQGPEFLTYFQNEAQLEKSRLLSDRFSAERPKGSFSTLEIQRTEQGDSAMYLCASSLLQAENTEAFFGQGTRLTVV.

The genes are TRBV6-1 and TRBJ1-2; 8 positions agree with TRBD1. The CDR3 loop spans 14 amino acids. Unmatched junction bases numbered 6, after V lost 5 bases and J lost 4 bases. Germline CDR1 reads MNHNS; CDR2 reads SASEGT. The CDR3 DNA sequence: TGTGCCAGCAGTCCCAGGGGGCCGGGCTATGGCTACACCTTC. Protein: CASSPRGPGYGYTF.

The chain recombines TRBV9 with TRBJ2-2; maybe TRBD2 (6 bases). V was trimmed by 0 bases and J by 4 bases, leaving 16 bases between them. This CDR3 is built from 17 residues. In germline, CDR1 is SGDLS, CDR2 YYNGEE. CDR3 protein: CASSVGRGSVTTGELFF. CDR3 bases: TGTGCCAGCAGCGTAGGGAGGGGCAGCGTCACCACCGGGGAGCTGTTTTTT.

This clone was counted only a few times. The chain couples TRBV6-1 to TRBJ2-7; no reliable D call. Between the trimmed V and J ends, which lost 6 bases and 1 base, there was a span of 7 bases. Germline V gene sequence: CDR1 MNHNS, CDR2 SASEGT. The CDR3 contains 12 residues. The CDR3 reads CASRLGSYEQYF. CDR3 coding DNA: TGTGCCAGCAGGTTAGGGTCCTACGAGCAGTACTTC.

The chain carries TRBV5-1 and TRBJ2-7; D could derive from TRBD1 or TRBD2 (5 bases each). Trimming shortened V by 4 bases and J by 2 bases, and 16 bases separated the two germline ends. The CDR3 totals 15 residues. Germline CDR1 reads SGHRS; CDR2 reads YFSETQ. The CDR3 region is CASSEGRGAPYEQYF. The CDR3 region has the DNA TGCGCCAGCAGCGAGGGACGTGGAGCGCCCTACGAGCAGTACTTC.

The chain carries TRBV28 and TRBJ1-2; D not certain. Trimming cost V 2 bases and J 4 bases, with 8 bases left between them. Per germline, CDR1 MDHEN and CDR2 SYDVKM. The CDR3 length is 13 residues. CDR3 protein: CASSLGESYGYTF. CDR3 coding DNA: TGTGCCAGCAGTTTAGGTGAGAGCTATGGCTACACCTTC.

The rearrangement joins TRBV12-2 to TRBJ2-5; the table's D call, TRBD2, has no DNA check behind it. TRBV12-2 is a known pseudogene. The CDR3 has 18 amino acids. CDR3 loop: CASRYRTSGSVRQETQYF. The CDR3 DNA follows: TGTGCAAGTCGCTATAGGACTAGCGGGAGTGTTAGACAAGAGACCCAGTACTTC.

CDR3 DNA sequence: TGTGCCAGCAGTCTTAGTCGGCCTAGCGGCCCGAGCTCCTACGAGCAGTACTTC. Translating gives CASSLSRPSGPSSYEQYF. V usage is TRBV27 and J usage is TRBJ2-7; 7 bases match TRBD2. From germline, CDR1 is MNHEY and CDR2 SMNVEV (reference sequence). This CDR3 is 18 amino acids long. The V gene end was trimmed by 5 bases and the J gene end by 0 bases; junction bases not matched to a gene: 16.

The V call is TRBV7-2, the J call TRBJ1-1, with TRBD1 matching 10 bases. Germline-derived CDR1 and CDR2 are SGHTA and FQGNSA. This CDR3 contains 14 residues. V gave up 5 bases and J gave up 9 bases; unmatched junction bases: 9. The CDR3 DNA reads TGTGCCAGCAGCCCCCCCGGGACAGGGGTAAAAGCTTTCTTT. It codes for CASSPPGTGVKAFF.

The J gene is TRBJ2-7, the V gene TRBV27, with D possibly being TRBD2 (5 bases). Germline CDR1 MNHEY, CDR2 SMNVEV (reference sequence). The CDR3 runs 13 residues. With 8 bases removed from V and 1 base from J, the gap between germline ends came to 12 bases. DNA for the CDR3: TGTGCCAGCGGGGTGAGGGCGTCCTACGAGCAGTACTTC. Its translation is CASGVRASYEQYF.

The chain employs TRBV10-3 and TRBJ2-4; a weak D match, TRBD1 (6 bases). Trimming stripped 6 bases from V and 5 bases from J, with 11 bases between. Germline V gives CDR1 ENHRY, CDR2 SYGVKD. The CDR3 is made up of 13 amino acids. Here the CDR3 DNA reads TGTGCCATCAGCCGGGACACTGAAAACATTCAGTACTTC. Translation gives CAISRDTENIQYF.

As concerns this clone: The sample holds other DNA sequences that translate to the same CDR3. V gene TRBV28 combines with J gene TRBJ2-3; possibly TRBD1 for D (6 bases). This CDR3 contains 14 residues. Per the germline V gene, CDR1 is MDHEN and CDR2 is SYDVKM. V was pared by 3 bases and J by 0 bases, with 7 bases between. The CDR3 region has the DNA TGTGCCAGCAGTTTGACAGGAAGCACAGATACGCAGTATTTT. Its protein product is CASSLTGSTDTQYF.

This clone was counted a single time. CDR3 in amino acids: CATIRKRSPRGQITDTQYF. The CDR3 region has the DNA TGTGCCACCATCCGAAAAAGAAGCCCACGGGGACAGATCACAGATACGCAGTATTTT. V and J are TRBV15 and TRBJ2-3; TRBD1 matches at 7 bases. The CDR3 contains 19 residues. Germline V gene lookup returns CDR1 LNHNV and CDR2 YYDKDF (reference sequence). After removal of 7 bases from V and 2 bases from J, the junction contained 21 bases not matched to a gene.

As to this clone: At the DNA level, this CDR3 is encoded by other sequences in the same sample as well. The V gene is TRBV5-4, the J gene TRBJ1-5; D possibly corresponds to TRBD1 (6 bases). This CDR3 region has 14 residues. Trimming left V 2 bases short and J 3 bases short, with 9 bases between. The V gene's germline CDR1 is SGHNT and CDR2 YYREEE (reference sequence). The CDR3 region is CASSLAGVNQPQHF. CDR3 DNA sequence: TGTGCCAGCAGCTTAGCAGGGGTCAATCAGCCCCAGCATTTT.

The V and J genes are TRBV27 and TRBJ2-7; TRBD2 matches 9 bases. Germline CDR1 and CDR2: MNHEY and SMNVEV (reference sequence). This CDR3 region has 14 residues. After removal of 5 bases from V and 9 bases from J, the junction contained 11 bases not matched to a gene. The CDR3 sequence is CASSPGTSLNVQYF. The CDR3 DNA reads as TGTGCCAGCAGTCCTGGGACTAGCCTGAATGTGCAGTACTTC.

CDR3 coding DNA: TGTGCCAGCAGTCTTACAGGGGGCGCCGGGGAGCTGTTTTTT. Residues: CASSLTGGAGELFF. The rearrangement links TRBV7-9 to TRBJ2-2; 9 nucleotides align to TRBD1. Losses at the gene ends were 6 bases for V and 6 bases for J; bases not matched to a gene: 5. The CDR3 sequence is 14 residues long. Germline assignment: CDR1 SEHNR and CDR2 FQNEAQ (reference sequence).

V and J are TRBV18 and TRBJ2-3; 7 bases align to TRBD1. The CDR3 sequence is 15 residues long. From germline, CDR1 is KGHSH and CDR2 LQKENI. V was pared by 3 bases and J by 4 bases, with 7 bases of the junction left unmatched. The CDR3 reads CASSPGTVTPDTQYF. The CDR3 bases are TGTGCCAGCTCACCGGGGACAGTAACACCAGATACGCAGTATTTT.

J is TRBJ2-7 and V is TRBV28, with D tentatively TRBD1 or TRBD2 (6 bases each). The CDR3 length is 15 residues. The V gene lost 2 bases and the J gene lost 2 bases, with 13 bases spanning the gap. Germline V lookup: CDR1 MDHEN, CDR2 SYDVKM. CDR3 nucleotide sequence: TGTGCCAGCAGTTTAAGGGGGGCAGGACCCTACGAGCAGTACTTC. Translating gives CASSLRGAGPYEQYF.

This clone was seen just once. As DNA, the CDR3 is TGTGCCACCAGCACTTCCCTCGGCAGGGACTACGAGCAGTACTTC. Its protein product is CATSTSLGRDYEQYF. V and J are TRBV15 and TRBJ2-7; TRBD1 might be the D (5 bases). Germline V gene sequence: CDR1 LNHNV, CDR2 YYDKDF (reference sequence). This CDR3 has 15 residues. The ends were cut back, 4 bases at V and 3 bases at J, with 16 bases in the middle.

The chain combines TRBV7-7 with TRBJ2-1; TRBD2 agrees at 9 bases. This CDR3 is built from 18 residues. Losses at the gene ends were 1 base for V and 1 base for J; bases not matched to a gene: 8. The germline gives CDR1 SSHAT, CDR2 FNYEAQ (reference sequence). CDR3 nucleotide sequence: TGTGCCAGCAGCTTAGGCCCCGGACTAGCGTTATCCTACAATGAGCAGTTCTTC. It yields the protein CASSLGPGLALSYNEQFF. Based on the CDR3 plus reference TRBV7-7 and TRBJ2-1, the full variable domain is GAGVSQSPRYKVTKRGQDVTLRCDPISSHATLYWYQQALGQGPEFLTYFNYEAQPDKSGLPSDRFSAERPEGSISTLTIQRTEQRDSAMYRCASSLGPGLALSYNEQFFGPGTRLTVL.

The V gene is TRBV7-9, the J gene TRBJ1-1; D might be TRBD1 (5 bases). The CDR3 is made up of 15 amino acids. With 5 bases removed from V and 9 bases from J, the gap between germline ends came to 22 bases. CDR1 is SEHNR, CDR2 FQNEAQ, per germline (reference sequence). The CDR3 DNA reads as TGTGCCAGCAGCCCGACTTGGGTTAGGGGAGGTCAAGCTTTCTTT. Translated: CASSPTWVRGGQAFF.